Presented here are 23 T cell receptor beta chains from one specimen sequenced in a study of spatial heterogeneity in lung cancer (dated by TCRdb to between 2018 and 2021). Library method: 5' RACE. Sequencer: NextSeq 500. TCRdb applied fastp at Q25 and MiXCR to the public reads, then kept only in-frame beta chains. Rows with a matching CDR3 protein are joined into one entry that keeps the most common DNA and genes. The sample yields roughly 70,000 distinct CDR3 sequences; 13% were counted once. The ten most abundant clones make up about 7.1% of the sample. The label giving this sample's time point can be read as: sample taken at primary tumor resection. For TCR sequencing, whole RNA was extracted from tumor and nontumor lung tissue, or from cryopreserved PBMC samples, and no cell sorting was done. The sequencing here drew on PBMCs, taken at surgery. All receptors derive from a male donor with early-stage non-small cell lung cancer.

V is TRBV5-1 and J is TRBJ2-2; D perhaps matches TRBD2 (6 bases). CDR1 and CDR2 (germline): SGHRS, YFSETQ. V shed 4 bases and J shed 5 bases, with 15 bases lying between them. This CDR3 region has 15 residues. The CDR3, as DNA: TGCGCCAGCAGCCACCGGACGGGGGAAACCGGGGAGCTGTTTTTT. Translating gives CASSHRTGETGELFF. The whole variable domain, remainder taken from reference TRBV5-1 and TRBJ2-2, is KAGVTQTPRYLIKTRGQQVTLSCSPISGHRSVSWYQQTPGQGLQFLFEYFSETQRNKGNFPGRFSGRQFSNSRSEMNVSTLELGDSALYLCASSHRTGETGELFFGEGSRLTVL.

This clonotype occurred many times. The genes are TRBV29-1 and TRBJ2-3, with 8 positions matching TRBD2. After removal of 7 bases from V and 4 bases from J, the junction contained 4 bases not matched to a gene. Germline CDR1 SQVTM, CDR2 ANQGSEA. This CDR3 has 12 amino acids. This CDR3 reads CSGREASDTQYF. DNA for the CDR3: TGCAGCGGGCGGGAGGCATCAGATACGCAGTATTTT.

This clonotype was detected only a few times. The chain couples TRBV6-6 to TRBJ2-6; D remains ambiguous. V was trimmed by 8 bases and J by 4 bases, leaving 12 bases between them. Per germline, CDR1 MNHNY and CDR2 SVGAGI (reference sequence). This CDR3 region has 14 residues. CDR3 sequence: CASFRETGANVLTF. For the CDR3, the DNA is TGTGCCAGCTTTAGGGAAACCGGGGCCAACGTCCTGACTTTC.

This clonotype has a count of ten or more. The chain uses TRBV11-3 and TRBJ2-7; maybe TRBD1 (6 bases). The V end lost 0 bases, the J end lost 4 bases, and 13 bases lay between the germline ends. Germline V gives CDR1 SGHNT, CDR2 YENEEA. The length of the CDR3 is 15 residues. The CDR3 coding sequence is TGTGCCAGCAGCTTAGATCGGGGACAACTTTACGAGCAGTACTTC. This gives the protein CASSLDRGQLYEQYF.

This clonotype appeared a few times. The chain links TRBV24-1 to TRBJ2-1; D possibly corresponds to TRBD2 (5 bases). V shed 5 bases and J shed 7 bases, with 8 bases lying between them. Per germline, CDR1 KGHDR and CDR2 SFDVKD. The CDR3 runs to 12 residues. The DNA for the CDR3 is TGTGCCACCAGTGGAGGACTTAATGAGCAGTTCTTC. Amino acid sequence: CATSGGLNEQFF.

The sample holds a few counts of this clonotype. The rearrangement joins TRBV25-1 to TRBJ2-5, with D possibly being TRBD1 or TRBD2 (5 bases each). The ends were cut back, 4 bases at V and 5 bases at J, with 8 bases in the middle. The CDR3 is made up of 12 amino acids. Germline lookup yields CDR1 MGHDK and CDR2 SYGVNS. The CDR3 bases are TGTGCCAGCAGTGGCAGGGACGAGACCCAGTACTTC. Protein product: CASSGRDETQYF.

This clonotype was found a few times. In DNA form, the CDR3 reads TGCGCCAGCAGCCAAGGAGACCTAGGAAGCAATCAGCCCCAGCATTTT. Translating it yields CASSQGDLGSNQPQHF. V usage is TRBV4-1 and J usage is TRBJ1-5, with D unresolved. Germline CDR1 reads MGHRA; CDR2 reads YSYEKL. V was pared by 1 base and J by 1 base, with 11 bases between. CDR3 size: 16 residues.

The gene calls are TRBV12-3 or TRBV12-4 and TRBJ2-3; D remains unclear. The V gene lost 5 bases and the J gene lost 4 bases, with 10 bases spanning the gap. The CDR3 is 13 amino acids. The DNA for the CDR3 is TGTGCCAGCAGTAAGACTGTGTCAGATACGCAGTATTTT. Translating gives CASSKTVSDTQYF.

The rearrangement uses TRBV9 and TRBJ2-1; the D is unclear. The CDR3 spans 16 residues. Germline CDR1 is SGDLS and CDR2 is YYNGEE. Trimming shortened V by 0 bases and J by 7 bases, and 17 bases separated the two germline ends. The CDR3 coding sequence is TGTGCCAGCAGCGTAGCAGTGAGCGTCTTGATGAATGAGCAGTTCTTC. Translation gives CASSVAVSVLMNEQFF. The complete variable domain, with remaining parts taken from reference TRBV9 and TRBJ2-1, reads DSGVTQTPKHLITATGQRVTLRCSPRSGDLSVYWYQQSLDQGLQFLIQYYNGEERAKGNILERFSAQQFPDLHSELNLSSLELGDSALYFCASSVAVSVLMNEQFFGPGTRLTVL.

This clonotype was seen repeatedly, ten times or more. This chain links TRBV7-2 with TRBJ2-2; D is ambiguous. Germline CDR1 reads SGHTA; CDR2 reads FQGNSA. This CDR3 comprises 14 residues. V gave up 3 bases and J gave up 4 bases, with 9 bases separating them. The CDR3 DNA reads TGTGCCAGCAGCTTCCGGACGGTCACCGGGGAGCTGTTTTTT. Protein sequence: CASSFRTVTGELFF. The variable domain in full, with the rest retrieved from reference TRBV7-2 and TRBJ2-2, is GAGVSQSPSNKVTEKGKDVELRCDPISGHTALYWYRQSLGQGLEFLIYFQGNSAPDKSGLPSDRFSAERTGGSVSTLTIQRTQQEDSAVYLCASSFRTVTGELFFGEGSRLTVL.

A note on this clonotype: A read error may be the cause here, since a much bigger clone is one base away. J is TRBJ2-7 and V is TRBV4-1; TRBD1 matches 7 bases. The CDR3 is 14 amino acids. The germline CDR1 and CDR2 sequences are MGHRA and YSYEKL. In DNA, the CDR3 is TGCGCCTGCAGCTTTACAGGGGTGGGGTACGAGCAGTACTTC. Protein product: CACSFTGVGYEQYF.

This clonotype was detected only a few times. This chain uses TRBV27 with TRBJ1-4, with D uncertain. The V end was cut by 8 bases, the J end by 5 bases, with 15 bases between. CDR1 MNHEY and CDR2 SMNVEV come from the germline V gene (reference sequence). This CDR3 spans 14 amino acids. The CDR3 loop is CASRWKGENEKLFF. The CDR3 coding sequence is TGTGCCAGCCGGTGGAAGGGAGAGAATGAAAAACTGTTTTTT.

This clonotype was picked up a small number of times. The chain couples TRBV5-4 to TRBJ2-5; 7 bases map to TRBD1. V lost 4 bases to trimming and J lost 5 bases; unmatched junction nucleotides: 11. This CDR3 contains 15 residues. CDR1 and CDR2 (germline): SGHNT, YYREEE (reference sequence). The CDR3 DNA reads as TGTGCCAGCAGCATTGGACCTCAGGGACAGGAGACCCAGTACTTC. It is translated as CASSIGPQGQETQYF.

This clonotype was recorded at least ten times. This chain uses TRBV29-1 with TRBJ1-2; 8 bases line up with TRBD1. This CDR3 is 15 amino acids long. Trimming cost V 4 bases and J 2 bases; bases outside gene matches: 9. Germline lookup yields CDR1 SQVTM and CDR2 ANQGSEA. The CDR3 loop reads CSVGGQGQGNYGYTF. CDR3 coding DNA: TGCAGCGTTGGAGGACAGGGACAAGGGAACTATGGCTACACCTTC.

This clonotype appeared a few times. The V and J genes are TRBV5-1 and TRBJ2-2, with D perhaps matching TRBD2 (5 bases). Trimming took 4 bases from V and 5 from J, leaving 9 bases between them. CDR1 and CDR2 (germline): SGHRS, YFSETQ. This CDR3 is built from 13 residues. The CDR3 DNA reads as TGCGCCAGCAGCCGAGAGGGTACCGGGGAGCTGTTTTTT. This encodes CASSREGTGELFF.

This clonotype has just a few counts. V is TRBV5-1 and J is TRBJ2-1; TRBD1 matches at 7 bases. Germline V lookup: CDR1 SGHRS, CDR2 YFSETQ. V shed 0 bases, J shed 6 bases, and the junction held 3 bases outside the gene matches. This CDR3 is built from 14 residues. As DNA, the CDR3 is TGCGCCAGCAGCTTGGCCGCAGGGGGCAATGAGCAGTTCTTC. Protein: CASSLAAGGNEQFF.

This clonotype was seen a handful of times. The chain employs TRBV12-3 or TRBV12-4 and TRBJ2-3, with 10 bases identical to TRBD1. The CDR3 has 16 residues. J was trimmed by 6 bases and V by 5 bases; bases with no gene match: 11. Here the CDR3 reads CASSTTTGGFPDTQYF. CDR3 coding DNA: TGTGCCAGCAGTACCACGACAGGGGGCTTCCCGGATACGCAGTATTTT.

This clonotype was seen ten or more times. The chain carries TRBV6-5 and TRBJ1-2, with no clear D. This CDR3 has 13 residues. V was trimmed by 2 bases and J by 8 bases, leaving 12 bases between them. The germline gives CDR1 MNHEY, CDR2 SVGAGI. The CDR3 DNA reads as TGTGCCAGCAGTTACAGTCCAGATAGAGGCTACACCTTC. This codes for CASSYSPDRGYTF.

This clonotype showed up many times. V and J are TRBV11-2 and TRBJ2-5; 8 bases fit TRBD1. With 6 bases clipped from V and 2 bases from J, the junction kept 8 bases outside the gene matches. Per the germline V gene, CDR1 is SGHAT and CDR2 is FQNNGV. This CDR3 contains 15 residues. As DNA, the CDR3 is TGTGCCAGCAGGCGGACAGGGAGCTGGCAAGAGACCCAGTACTTC. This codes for CASRRTGSWQETQYF.

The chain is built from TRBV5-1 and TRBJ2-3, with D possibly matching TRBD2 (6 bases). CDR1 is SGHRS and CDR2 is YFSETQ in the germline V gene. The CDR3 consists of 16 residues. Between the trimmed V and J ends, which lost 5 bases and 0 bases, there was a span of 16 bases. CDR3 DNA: TGCGCCAGCAGTCACCGGAGGGGACTCAGCACAGATACGCAGTATTTT. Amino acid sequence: CASSHRRGLSTDTQYF. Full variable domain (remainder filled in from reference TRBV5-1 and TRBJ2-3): KAGVTQTPRYLIKTRGQQVTLSCSPISGHRSVSWYQQTPGQGLQFLFEYFSETQRNKGNFPGRFSGRQFSNSRSEMNVSTLELGDSALYLCASSHRRGLSTDTQYFGPGTRLTVL.

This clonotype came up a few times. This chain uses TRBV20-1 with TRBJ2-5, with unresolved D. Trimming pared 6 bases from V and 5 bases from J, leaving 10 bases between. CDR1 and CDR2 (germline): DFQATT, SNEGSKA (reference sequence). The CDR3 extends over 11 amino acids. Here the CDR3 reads CSAHRQETQYF. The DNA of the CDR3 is TGCAGTGCCCACCGTCAGGAGACCCAGTACTTC.

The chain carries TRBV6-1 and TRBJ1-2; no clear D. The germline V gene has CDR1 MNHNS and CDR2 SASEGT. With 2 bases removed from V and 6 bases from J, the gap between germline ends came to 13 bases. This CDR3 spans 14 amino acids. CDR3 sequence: CASSETFENDGYTF. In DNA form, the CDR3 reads TGTGCCAGCAGTGAAACGTTCGAGAATGATGGCTACACCTTC.

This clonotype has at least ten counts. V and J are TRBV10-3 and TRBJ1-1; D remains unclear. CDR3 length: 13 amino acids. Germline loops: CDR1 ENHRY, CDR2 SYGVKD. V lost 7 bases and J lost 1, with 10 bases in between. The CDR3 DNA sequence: TGTGCCATCACTGGACTGGGGAACACTGAAGCTTTCTTT. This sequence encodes CAITGLGNTEAFF.